This is a list of T cell receptor beta chains from one sample in a study of Ad26.COV2.S vaccination and SARS-CoV-2 variants. The table came from immunoSEQ multiplex PCR; TCRdb's copy has only in-frame clones and leaves some out. The sample contains about 380,000 clones, around 82% of which appear only once. This specimen consisted of peripheral blood, obtained in a trial of Ad26.COV2.S vaccine versus placebo. The receptors derive from a person aged 18-65 years who received the Ad26.COV2.S COVID-19 vaccine or a placebo. The CDR3 runs from the conserved cysteine through the conserved F or W. D genes are given only for firm matches. Clone sizes are given selectively: once, few, many, or a class where the clone is expanded.

TRBV28	once	TRBJ1-1	.	CASSPGLVNTEAFF	TGTGCCAGCAGTCCAGGGTTAGTGAACACTGAAGCTTTCTTT
TRBV15	.	TRBJ2-1	TRBD1	CATSRSTGGPYNEQFF	TGTGCCACCAGCAGATCCACAGGGGGTCCATACAATGAGCAGTTCTTC
TRBV19	.	TRBJ1-4	.	CASEKGGGLANEKLFF	TGTGCCAGCGAGAAAGGTGGGGGCCTGGCTAATGAAAAACTGTTTTTT
TRBV2	few	TRBJ1-2	.	CASSPRMDMYGYTF	TGTGCCAGCAGTCCGAGGATGGATATGTATGGCTACACCTTC
TRBV10-3	.	TRBJ2-7	.	CATKLNDGNSYEQYF	TGTGCCACCAAGTTAAACGACGGTAACTCCTACGAGCAGTACTTC
TRBV6-4	.	TRBJ2-2	.	CASSRTRGSLRTGELFF	TGTGCCAGCAGCCGAACCAGGGGATCCCTTAGGACCGGGGAGCTGTTTTTT
TRBV10-2	.	TRBJ1-1	.	CASSEGRFAFF	TGCGCCAGCAGTGAGGGGAGATTCGCTTTCTTT
TRBV5-1	.	TRBJ2-5	.	CASSLRQRGETQYF	TGCGCCAGCAGCTTGAGGCAACGAGGCGAGACCCAGTACTTC
TRBV29-1	.	TRBJ2-1	TRBD2	CSVELAGGLEQFF	TGCAGCGTTGAGCTAGCGGGGGGGCTCGAGCAGTTCTTC
TRBV30	.	TRBJ2-7	.	CAWSRRAKDYEQYF	TGTGCCTGGAGTCGGCGAGCCAAGGACTACGAGCAGTACTTC
TRBV18	.	TRBJ1-4	.	CASSPQGDIGGKLFF	TGTGCCAGCTCACCACAGGGCGACATCGGGGGAAAACTGTTTTTT
TRBV18	.	TRBJ2-5	.	CASSPPGLGGETQYF	TGTGCCAGCTCACCCCCGGGATTGGGCGGCGAGACCCAGTACTTC
TRBV7-3	.	TRBJ2-3	.	CASSPRDSRTDTQYF	TGTGCCAGCAGTCCCCGCGACTCCCGGACCGATACGCAGTATTTT
TRBV7-2	.	TRBJ1-6	.	CASRRRTANSPLHF	TGTGCCAGCAGACGCCGGACTGCAAATTCACCCCTCCACTTT
TRBV9	.	TRBJ2-5	.	CASSVAAGGETQYF	TGTGCCAGCAGCGTAGCGGCAGGGGGGGAGACCCAGTACTTC
TRBV5-6	.	TRBJ2-7	.	CASSLGSGLNYEQYF	TGTGCCAGCAGCTTGGGCTCAGGGCTAAACTACGAGCAGTACTTC
TRBV18	.	TRBJ2-3	.	CASSQYADTQYF	TGTGCCAGCTCACAATACGCAGATACGCAGTATTTT
TRBV30	once	TRBJ1-1	.	CAWQGPLNTEAFF	TGTGCCTGGCAAGGACCGCTGAACACTGAAGCTTTCTTT
TRBV7-2	few	TRBJ2-7	.	CASSPRGPTGYEQYF	TGTGCCAGCAGCCCCCGGGGACCCACAGGGTACGAGCAGTACTTC
TRBV15	.	TRBJ2-3	.	CATSRDIGYTQYF	TGTGCCACCAGCAGAGATATCGGTTATACGCAGTATTTT
TRBV19	.	TRBJ2-3	TRBD2	CASSRDAGGTSTDTQYF	TGTGCCAGTAGTAGAGACGCGGGGGGAACTAGCACAGATACGCAGTATTTT
TRBV7-8	.	TRBJ2-3	.	CASSPQPTDTQYF	TGTGCCAGCAGCCCCCAACCCACGGATACGCAGTATTTT
TRBV10-1	.	TRBJ2-2	.	CASRDRGNTGELFF	TGCGCCAGCAGGGATAGGGGAAACACCGGGGAGCTGTTTTTT
TRBV18	.	TRBJ1-5	.	CASSPLPVLEPRNQPQHF	TGTGCCAGCTCACCCTTACCGGTTCTCGAACCTCGCAATCAGCCCCAGCATTTT
TRBV4-2	.	TRBJ2-7	TRBD2	CASSQEYSGVTYEQYF	TGTGCCAGCAGCCAAGAATACAGCGGGGTAACCTACGAGCAGTACTTC
TRBV12-5	.	TRBJ1-5	.	CASARDQPQHF	TGTGCTAGTGCCAGGGATCAGCCCCAGCATTTT
TRBV11-2	few	TRBJ2-7	TRBD1	CASSLTGEAYEQYF	TGTGCCAGCAGCCTGACAGGGGAAGCCTACGAGCAGTACTTC
TRBV5-1	.	TRBJ2-1	.	CASSLNSYNEQFF	TGCGCCAGCAGCCTCAACTCCTACAATGAGCAGTTCTTC
TRBV12-3/TRBV12-4	.	TRBJ2-7	.	CASSLKTSYEQYF	TGTGCCAGCAGTTTAAAAACCAGCTACGAGCAGTACTTC
TRBV4-3	medium-sized	TRBJ2-4	.	CASSYNTKGAQYF	TGCGCCAGCAGTTATAACACTAAAGGGGCCCAGTACTTC
TRBV3-1/TRBV3-2	.	TRBJ2-2	.	CASSQVPGGTPNTGELFF	TGTGCCAGCAGCCAAGTGCCTGGAGGTACACCGAACACCGGGGAGCTGTTTTTT
TRBV11-3	.	TRBJ2-1	.	CASSVHNEQFF	TGTGCCAGCAGCGTCCACAATGAGCAGTTCTTC
TRBV10-2	.	TRBJ1-2	.	CASSEWDYGYTF	TGCGCCAGCAGTGAGTGGGACTATGGCTACACCTTC
TRBV7-2	.	TRBJ2-1	TRBD2	CASSLVPGLAYNEQFF	TGTGCCAGCAGCTTAGTGCCGGGACTAGCTTATAATGAGCAGTTCTTC
TRBV2	.	TRBJ2-5	TRBD1	CASSRDRGSQETQYF	TGTGCCAGCAGTAGGGACAGGGGTTCCCAAGAGACCCAGTACTTC
TRBV5-6	.	TRBJ2-7	.	CASSLINSGTTYEQYF	TGTGCCAGCAGCCTCATCAATTCCGGGACAACCTACGAGCAGTACTTC
TRBV3-1/TRBV3-2	few	TRBJ1-1	TRBD1	CASKGGDTEAFF	TGTGCCAGCAAAGGGGGCGACACTGAAGCTTTCTTT
TRBV7-9	.	TRBJ2-2	.	CASSRLGSINTGELFF	TGTGCCAGCAGTCGACTCGGCTCGATAAACACCGGGGAGCTGTTTTTT
TRBV6-5	.	TRBJ1-6	TRBD1	CASRRQGVSPLHF	TGTGCCAGCAGAAGGCAGGGGGTGTCACCCCTCCACTTT
TRBV7-9	once	TRBJ2-1	TRBD2	CASSRGMMGGRRSYNEQFF	TGTGCCAGCAGCCGGGGGATGATGGGCGGGAGAAGGTCCTACAATGAGCAGTTCTTC
TRBV18	few	TRBJ2-2	.	CASSPLEAGTGELFF	TGTGCCAGCTCACCACTGGAGGCCGGCACCGGGGAGCTGTTTTTT
TRBV4-1	.	TRBJ2-4	.	CASSQGPRVAKNIQYF	TGCGCCAGCAGCCAAGGCCCCAGGGTAGCCAAAAACATTCAGTACTTC
TRBV2	.	TRBJ1-2	TRBD1	CATNRGGGYTF	TGTGCCACGAACAGGGGCGGTGGCTACACCTTC
TRBV6-4	.	TRBJ2-2	.	CASSVIFGGGELFF	TGTGCCAGCAGTGTCATCTTCGGGGGAGGGGAGCTGTTTTTT
TRBV7-3	.	TRBJ1-2	.	CASSLDGGYGYTF	TGTGCCAGCAGCTTGGATGGAGGCTATGGCTACACCTTC
TRBV5-6	.	TRBJ1-5	.	CASTRPFLTRVTTSQPQHF	TGTGCCAGCACCCGACCCTTTCTCACCCGGGTAACTACAAGTCAGCCCCAGCATTTT
TRBV7-2	once	TRBJ2-3	.	CASSLAERTDTQYF	TGTGCCAGCAGCTTAGCGGAACGCACAGATACGCAGTATTTT
TRBV9	.	TRBJ1-2	.	CASSVVGANYGYTF	TGTGCCAGCAGCGTAGTTGGGGCGAACTATGGCTACACCTTC
TRBV27	.	TRBJ2-4	.	CASSLVSGWSKNIQYF	TGTGCCAGCAGTTTAGTTTCAGGGTGGTCCAAAAACATTCAGTACTTC
TRBV21-1	.	TRBJ1-1	.	CASSRVENTEAFF	TGTGCCAGCAGCAGGGTAGAGAACACTGAAGCTTTCTTT
TRBV4-2	.	TRBJ2-7	.	CASSQLGTVATYEQYF	TGTGCCAGCAGCCAGTTAGGGACCGTAGCAACCTACGAGCAGTACTTC
TRBV5-5	.	TRBJ2-3	.	CASSLGRQLSPDTQYF	TGTGCCAGCAGCCTGGGGAGGCAGCTCTCCCCAGATACGCAGTATTTT
TRBV5-5	.	TRBJ2-7	TRBD2	CASSLFSTGGAYEQYF	TGTGCCAGCAGCTTGTTCTCTACCGGGGGGGCCTACGAGCAGTACTTC
TRBV5-1	.	TRBJ2-5	.	CASSLGQRGETQYF	TGCGCCAGCAGTCTTGGACAGCGAGGCGAGACCCAGTACTTC
TRBV4-2	.	TRBJ2-2	TRBD2	CASSLGGSDTGELFF	TGTGCCAGCAGCCTTGGCGGGAGCGACACCGGGGAGCTGTTTTTT